Following are 32 T cell receptor beta chains from one sample sequenced in a study of blood T cell repertoires in COVID-19. Sequenced by immunoSEQ multiplex PCR; TCRdb stores in-frame clones only, minus some. The data contain fewer than 250,000 clones, around four fifths of them singletons. Specimen: peripheral blood. These TCRs come from a man aged 50-59 years with active or convalescent COVID-19.

The chain recombines TRBV5-4 with TRBJ2-3; maybe TRBD2 (6 bases). This CDR3 spans 16 amino acids. Germline CDR1 SGHNT, CDR2 YYREEE (reference sequence). V gave up 1 base and J gave up 0 bases, with 12 bases separating them. The CDR3 nucleotides are TGTGCCAGCAGCTTGAAGGCGGGGTTAAGCACAGATACGCAGTATTTT. Protein sequence: CASSLKAGLSTDTQYF.

The chain uses TRBV6-6 and TRBJ1-1; no clear D gene. Trimming took off 2 bases at V and 5 bases at J, with 12 bases between the two ends. The CDR3 has 14 residues. The germline V gene encodes CDR1 MNHNY and CDR2 SVGAGI (reference sequence). CDR3: CASSYVGNPTEAFF. The CDR3 DNA sequence: TGTGCCAGCAGTTACGTGGGCAACCCAACTGAAGCTTTCTTT.

The chain recombines TRBV2 with TRBJ1-5; D is unclear. The germline V gene encodes CDR1 SNHLY and CDR2 FYNNEI. The V end lost 6 bases, the J end lost 4 bases, and 10 bases lay between the germline ends. The CDR3 totals 13 residues. The CDR3 DNA reads as TGTGCCAGCAGGCTCGACACGAATCAGCCCCAGCATTTT. Its protein is CASRLDTNQPQHF. Drawing the rest from reference TRBV2 and TRBJ1-5, the complete variable domain is EPEVTQTPSHQVTQMGQEVILRCVPISNHLYFYWYRQILGQKVEFLVSFYNNEISEKSEIFDDQFSVERPDGSNFTLKIRSTKLEDSAMYFCASRLDTNQPQHFGDGTRLSIL.

The chain has TRBV9 and TRBJ1-3; D remains unclear. This CDR3 spans 13 amino acids. The V and J ends lost 0 bases and 2 bases respectively, with 3 bases between them. Germline loops: CDR1 SGDLS, CDR2 YYNGEE. CDR3 sequence reads: CASSVATGNTIYF. CDR3 coding DNA: TGTGCCAGCAGCGTAGCTACTGGAAACACCATATATTTT.

The chain uses TRBV28 and TRBJ2-7; D possibly corresponds to TRBD2 (5 bases). The CDR3 is 14 residues long. The ends were cut back, 3 bases at V and 0 bases at J, with 9 bases in the middle. Germline CDR1 MDHEN, CDR2 SYDVKM. CDR3 nucleotide sequence: TGTGCCAGCAGTTTTCAGCGGCCCTCCTACGAGCAGTACTTC. It encodes CASSFQRPSYEQYF.

V usage is TRBV11-2 and J usage is TRBJ2-1, with 7 positions matching TRBD2. V lost 5 bases to trimming and J lost 2 bases; unmatched junction nucleotides: 3. The CDR3 length is 14 residues. Looked up from germline, CDR1 is SGHAT and CDR2 is FQNNGV. The CDR3 sequence: CASSESGTYNEQFF. The CDR3 nucleotides read TGTGCCAGCAGCGAAAGCGGGACCTACAATGAGCAGTTCTTC.

The rearrangement links TRBV12-3 or TRBV12-4 to TRBJ2-5; D uncertain. Deletions cut 8 bases from V and 5 bases from J, with 9 bases between. The CDR3 totals 11 residues. The CDR3 region is CASREEETQYF. The CDR3 DNA reads as TGTGCCAGCCGAGAGGAGGAGACCCAGTACTTC.

This chain uses TRBV28 with TRBJ2-7, with 11 bases identical to TRBD1. The CDR3 extends over 17 amino acids. V lost 0 bases, J lost 5 bases, and 9 bases stayed unmatched. The V gene's germline CDR1 is MDHEN and CDR2 SYDVKM. The CDR3 DNA is TGTGCCAGCAGTTTATGGACCGGGACAGGGGGAGAAAACGAGCAGTACTTC. It translates to CASSLWTGTGGENEQYF. Based on the CDR3 plus reference TRBV28 and TRBJ2-7, the full variable domain is DVKVTQSSRYLVKRTGEKVFLECVQDMDHENMFWYRQDPGLGLRLIYFSYDVKMKEKGDIPEGYSVSREKKERFSLILESASTNQTSMYLCASSLWTGTGGENEQYFGPGTRLTVT.

This chain uses TRBV9 with TRBJ2-2; TRBD1 aligns across 10 bases. The CDR3 has 19 residues. Germline CDR1 is SGDLS and CDR2 is YYNGEE. Trimming at V came to 4 bases and at J to 4 bases, leaving 16 bases not matched to a gene. The CDR3 here is CASSPIPGLGTGVTGELFF. The CDR3 nucleotides are TGTGCCAGCAGCCCGATCCCAGGGTTGGGGACAGGGGTCACCGGGGAGCTGTTTTTT.

The rearrangement joins TRBV5-5 to TRBJ1-1; 8 bases match TRBD1. Unmatched junction bases numbered 5, after V lost 0 bases and J lost 4 bases. Germline V gene lookup returns CDR1 SGHKS and CDR2 YYEKEE (reference sequence). The length of the CDR3 is 15 residues. The DNA for the CDR3 is TGTGCCAGCAGCTTGGAAGACAGGGGACTCACTGAAGCTTTCTTT. It translates to CASSLEDRGLTEAFF.

Here the CDR3 reads CATGGVRGGFASEQFF. CDR3 nucleotide sequence: TGTGCCACTGGGGGGGTGAGGGGAGGTTTCGCCTCTGAGCAGTTCTTC. The V and J genes are TRBV15 and TRBJ2-1, with TRBD2 matching over 7 bases. Germline assignment: CDR1 LNHNV and CDR2 YYDKDF (reference sequence). The ends lost 9 bases at V and 9 bases at J; junction bases unmatched: 20. There are 16 residues in the CDR3.

The genes are TRBV6-5 and TRBJ1-1, with D possibly being TRBD1 (5 bases). Per the germline V gene, CDR1 is MNHEY and CDR2 is SVGAGI. This CDR3 is 14 amino acids long. The V end lost 4 bases, the J end lost 1 base, and 10 bases lay between the germline ends. The CDR3 DNA follows: TGTGCCAGCAGTTCCCCAGGACAGAACACTGAAGCTTTCTTT. The encoded protein is CASSSPGQNTEAFF.

The chain employs TRBV7-9 and TRBJ2-7; 9 positions agree with TRBD1. Germline V gives CDR1 SEHNR, CDR2 FQNEAQ (reference sequence). The CDR3 is 15 residues long. Trimming removed 5 bases from V and 7 bases from J; junction bases left unmatched: 12. The CDR3 here is CASSPSRDRVTEQYF. CDR3 DNA sequence: TGTGCCAGCAGCCCCTCCCGGGACAGGGTCACGGAGCAGTACTTC.

The rearrangement joins TRBV27 to TRBJ1-3; 10 nucleotides match TRBD1. V shed 5 bases, J shed 4 bases, and the junction held 5 bases outside the gene matches. Germline CDR1 reads MNHEY; CDR2 reads SMNVEV (reference sequence). This CDR3 spans 15 amino acids. The CDR3 spells CASSPTGGEGNTIYF. CDR3 DNA sequence: TGTGCCAGCAGTCCGACAGGGGGCGAAGGAAACACCATATATTTT.

The V call is TRBV3-1 (or the pseudogene TRBV3-2), the J call TRBJ2-5; D may be TRBD1 (5 bases). V was clipped by 4 bases and J by 2 bases, with 14 bases between them. Germline lookup yields CDR1 LGHDT and CDR2 YNNKEL (reference sequence). The CDR3 covers 15 residues. The CDR3 sequence: CASSLGGANQETQYF. CDR3 sequence (DNA): TGTGCCAGCAGCCTTGGTGGGGCGAATCAAGAGACCCAGTACTTC.

J is TRBJ2-1 and V is TRBV9, with 13 bases fitting TRBD2. This CDR3 is built from 16 residues. The V and J ends lost 4 bases and 9 bases, in that order; junction bases with no gene match: 10. The germline V gene has CDR1 SGDLS and CDR2 YYNGEE. DNA for the CDR3: TGTGCCAGCAGCCCCGGACTAGCGGGAGTCGGGAGTGAGCAGTTCTTC. It encodes CASSPGLAGVGSEQFF.

The chain combines TRBV7-2 with TRBJ1-2, with D tentatively TRBD1 (5 bases). This CDR3 is built from 12 residues. V was trimmed by 1 base and J by 6 bases, leaving 6 bases between them. From germline, CDR1 is SGHTA and CDR2 FQGNSA. CDR3 coding DNA: TGTGCCAGCAGCTTAGAAGGGGATGGCTACACCTTC. As protein: CASSLEGDGYTF.

This chain joins TRBV14 and TRBJ1-1, with D perhaps matching TRBD1 (5 bases). The germline gives CDR1 SGHDN, CDR2 FVKESK. The ends were cut back, 2 bases at V and 3 bases at J, with 10 bases in the middle. The CDR3 consists of 14 residues. The CDR3 DNA follows: TGTGCCAGCAGCCAACACACGGGGGACACTGAAGCTTTCTTT. Translation: CASSQHTGDTEAFF.

The rearrangement joins TRBV7-2 to TRBJ1-2, with 9 bases fitting TRBD1. V lost 4 bases and J lost 8; bases outside the gene matches: 5. The CDR3 is 13 residues long. The germline gives CDR1 SGHTA, CDR2 FQGNSA. The CDR3 loop is CASSWDREGGYTF. CDR3 in DNA: TGTGCCAGCAGCTGGGACAGGGAAGGGGGCTACACCTTC.

V gene TRBV10-3 combines with J gene TRBJ1-5; 7 bases are shared with TRBD1. The junction had 1 base not matched to a gene; V was cut back by 5 bases and J by 3 bases. There are 13 residues in the CDR3. Looked up from germline, CDR1 is ENHRY and CDR2 is SYGVKD. Here the CDR3 reads CAISTGVNQPQHF. CDR3 DNA: TGTGCCATCAGTACAGGGGTCAATCAGCCCCAGCATTTT.

The V call is TRBV7-9, the J call TRBJ1-2; D ambiguous. CDR1 is SEHNR and CDR2 is FQNEAQ in the germline V gene (reference sequence). This CDR3 spans 12 amino acids. V shed 2 bases and J shed 5 bases, with 6 bases lying between them. This chain's CDR3 is CASSLLEYGYTF. The DNA for the CDR3 is TGTGCCAGCAGCTTATTGGAGTATGGCTACACCTTC.

This clone came up once. The rearrangement joins TRBV20-1 to TRBJ1-1; the D is unclear. There are 11 residues in the CDR3. Trimming pared 0 bases from V and 7 bases from J, leaving 6 bases between. The germline gives CDR1 DFQATT, CDR2 SNEGSKA (reference sequence). CDR3 nucleotide sequence: TGCAGTGCTAGAGAGGGCGTTGAAGCTTTCTTT. This translates into CSAREGVEAFF.

This clone was counted between two and nine times. The chain employs TRBV27 and TRBJ1-2; the D gene is possibly TRBD1 (5 bases). CDR1 is MNHEY, CDR2 SMNVEV, per germline (reference sequence). V lost 5 bases, J lost 7 bases, and 14 bases lay in between. CDR3 length: 13 residues. CDR3 sequence: CASSNIQGFGYTF. CDR3 coding DNA: TGTGCCAGCAGTAATATTCAGGGATTTGGCTACACCTTC.

The chain carries TRBV27 and TRBJ1-2; TRBD1 matches 9 bases. J gave up 4 bases and V 6 bases, and 12 bases lay outside the gene matches. The V gene's germline CDR1 is MNHEY and CDR2 SMNVEV (reference sequence). The CDR3 loop spans 16 amino acids. CDR3 nucleotide sequence: TGTGCCAGCAGGCATTCCGGGACAGGGCTTTCCTATGGCTACACCTTC. It is translated as CASRHSGTGLSYGYTF.

With regard to this clone: An end of the junction differs from the germline gene, which may be a read error. This rearrangement joins TRBV10-3 to TRBJ1-2; possible D gene TRBD1, 5 bases. The germline CDR1 and CDR2 sequences are ENHRY and SYGVKD. The CDR3 loop spans 12 amino acids. CDR3 loop: CAISESIGAGFF. The CDR3 DNA is TGTGCCATCAGTGAGTCTATTGGGGCAGGCTTCTTC.

The chain employs TRBV7-2 and TRBJ2-7; D might be TRBD2 (5 bases). Trimming cost V 5 bases and J 3 bases, with 11 bases left between them. CDR1 and CDR2 from the germline V gene are SGHTA and FQGNSA. The CDR3 contains 13 residues. CDR3 sequence (DNA): TGTGCCAGCAGCCAGGACTCCTTCTACGAGCAGTACTTC. This translates into CASSQDSFYEQYF.

The V and J genes are TRBV11-1 and TRBJ2-2; D might be TRBD1 (6 bases). The CDR3 length is 14 residues. V lost 5 bases and J 1 base, leaving 8 bases between the germline ends. In germline, CDR1 is SGHAT, CDR2 FQDESV (reference sequence). CDR3 amino acids: CASSRQVNTGELFF. The CDR3 bases are TGTGCCAGCAGCCGACAGGTGAACACCGGGGAGCTGTTTTTT.

The gene calls are TRBV6-2 or TRBV6-3 and TRBJ2-7; 11 positions match TRBD2. Germline CDR1 reads MNHEY; CDR2 reads SVGEGT. The CDR3 totals 14 residues. Germline trimming cut 4 bases from V and 6 bases from J; bases unmatched to any gene: 5. In DNA form, the CDR3 reads TGTGCCAGCAGTTCTAGCGGGAGGTGGGTCGAGCAGTACTTC. This gives the protein CASSSSGRWVEQYF.

The V gene is TRBV10-3, the J gene TRBJ2-2; 9 bases fit TRBD1. Germline-derived CDR1 and CDR2 are ENHRY and SYGVKD. With V trimmed by 4 bases and J by 7 bases, 13 bases remained unmatched. The CDR3 contains 17 residues. The CDR3 nucleotides read TGTGCCATCAGTGCTCGCGGGGGACAGGGACAATACGGGGAGCTGTTTTTT. As protein: CAISARGGQGQYGELFF.

The chain joins TRBV18 to TRBJ2-2; no clear D. The germline V and J ends were trimmed by 6 bases and 8 bases, with 10 bases remaining between them. Germline assignment: CDR1 KGHSH and CDR2 LQKENI. CDR3 size: 12 residues. The CDR3 bases are TGTGCCAGCTCGCTTTCCCGGGGGGAGCTGTTTTTT. Translated, it gives CASSLSRGELFF.

V and J are TRBV28 and TRBJ1-1; 8 bases are a match to TRBD1. Germline lookup yields CDR1 MDHEN and CDR2 SYDVKM. There are 15 residues in the CDR3. The J segment lost 1 base and the V segment lost 2 bases, leaving 3 bases of the junction unmatched. The CDR3 region has the DNA TGTGCCAGCAGTTTACACGACAGGGGGAACACTGAAGCTTTCTTT. This encodes CASSLHDRGNTEAFF.

The chain has TRBV27 and TRBJ2-7, with 7 bases identical to TRBD2. Per the germline V gene, CDR1 is MNHEY and CDR2 is SMNVEV (reference sequence). Losses at the gene ends were 3 bases for V and 2 bases for J; bases not matched to a gene: 7. The CDR3 contains 15 residues. Here the CDR3 reads CASSFREGTPYEQYF. CDR3 sequence (DNA): TGTGCCAGCAGTTTCAGGGAGGGCACCCCCTACGAGCAGTACTTC.